This is a list of T cell receptor beta chains from one sample in a study of naive and memory T cell subsets. TCRdb fed the UMI-ligation and nested PCR reads into MiXCR, producing one record per CDR3 protein. The top ten clones hold around 2.7% of a sample with 99,000 or so distinct CDR3 sequences, roughly 15% of them seen once. Sequencing was carried out using naive CD8+ T cells from blood. Receptor source: a human donor in good health. CDR3s include the opening cysteine and the closing phenylalanine or tryptophan. The D gene is left open where the match is weak. For some rows the clone size is stated as once, few or many, or as a class when expanded; others skip it.

V gene: TRBV6-1
J gene: TRBJ2-5
D gene: NA
clone size: many
CDR3 DNA: TGTGCCAGCAGTGAAGGCAGGGGGGAAGAGACCCAGTACTTC
CDR3 protein: CASSEGRGEETQYF

V gene: TRBV27
J gene: TRBJ2-7
D gene: NA
clone size: few
CDR3 DNA: TGTGCCAGCAGGAGAACGGGAGTTAACAGTTTTGGTTACGAGCAGTACTTC
CDR3 protein: CASRRTGVNSFGYEQYF

V gene: TRBV9
J gene: TRBJ2-3
D gene: NA
clone size: few
CDR3 DNA: TGTGCCAGCAGCGTAGCTGCAGCAGATACGCAGTATTTT
CDR3 protein: CASSVAAADTQYF

V gene: TRBV12-3/TRBV12-4
J gene: TRBJ1-5
D gene: NA
clone size: NA
CDR3 DNA: TGCGCGAGTGGGACCCGGCACAATCAGCCCCAGCATTTT
CDR3 protein: CASGTRHNQPQHF

V gene: TRBV4-2
J gene: TRBJ1-1
D gene: TRBD1
clone size: NA
CDR3 DNA: TGTGCCAGCAGCCACCGGGACAGCTCCATGAACACTGAAGCTTTCTTT
CDR3 protein: CASSHRDSSMNTEAFF

V gene: TRBV12-3/TRBV12-4
J gene: TRBJ1-4
D gene: NA
clone size: few
CDR3 DNA: TGTGCCACCAGAGGACGGGTTAATGAAAAACTGTTTTTT
CDR3 protein: CATRGRVNEKLFF

V gene: TRBV7-9
J gene: TRBJ1-1
D gene: TRBD1
clone size: few
CDR3 DNA: TGTGCCAGCAGCTTATGGCAGGGGGACTCCATGAACACTGAAGCTTTCTTT
CDR3 protein: CASSLWQGDSMNTEAFF

V gene: TRBV28
J gene: TRBJ1-1
D gene: NA
clone size: NA
CDR3 DNA: TGTGCCAGCAGTTTCGGTTACCCGAACACTGAAGCTTTCTTT
CDR3 protein: CASSFGYPNTEAFF

V gene: TRBV20-1
J gene: TRBJ2-7
D gene: NA
clone size: NA
CDR3 DNA: TGCAGTGCTAGTCCCGAACGAAGGCCCTACGAGCAGTACTTC
CDR3 protein: CSASPERRPYEQYF

V gene: TRBV12-3/TRBV12-4
J gene: TRBJ2-1
D gene: NA
clone size: NA
CDR3 DNA: TGTGCCAGCAGTTGGGTGGGAGAGCAGTTCTTC
CDR3 protein: CASSWVGEQFF

V gene: TRBV6-5
J gene: TRBJ1-2
D gene: NA
clone size: NA
CDR3 DNA: TGTGCCAGCAGTCCCGGGGGATCTAACTATGGCTACACCTTC
CDR3 protein: CASSPGGSNYGYTF

V gene: TRBV10-3
J gene: TRBJ1-6
D gene: TRBD1
clone size: NA
CDR3 DNA: TGTGCCATCAGCCCAGGACAGGGCGGGAAGAATTCACCCCTCCACTTT
CDR3 protein: CAISPGQGGKNSPLHF

V gene: TRBV7-8
J gene: TRBJ2-5
D gene: TRBD2
clone size: many
CDR3 DNA: TGTGCCAGCAGCTTAAGCGGGACCCAAGAGACCCAGTACTTC
CDR3 protein: CASSLSGTQETQYF

V gene: TRBV19
J gene: TRBJ2-1
D gene: TRBD2
clone size: few
CDR3 DNA: TGTGCCAGTAGACTACTAGCGGGAGTTAATGAGCAGTTCTTC
CDR3 protein: CASRLLAGVNEQFF

V gene: TRBV12-3/TRBV12-4
J gene: TRBJ2-3
D gene: TRBD2
clone size: many
CDR3 DNA: TGTGCCAGCAGCCATTCAGGACTAGAACGATATACGCAGTATTTT
CDR3 protein: CASSHSGLERYTQYF

V gene: TRBV7-9
J gene: TRBJ2-5
D gene: NA
clone size: NA
CDR3 DNA: TGTGCCAGCAGCTTTGGGGCCCAAGAGACCCAGTACTTC
CDR3 protein: CASSFGAQETQYF

V gene: TRBV28
J gene: TRBJ2-7
D gene: NA
clone size: NA
CDR3 DNA: TGTGCCAGCAGTTTAATGCAGGGGCCCGAGCAGTACTTC
CDR3 protein: CASSLMQGPEQYF

V gene: TRBV7-9
J gene: TRBJ1-1
D gene: NA
clone size: once
CDR3 DNA: TGTGCCAGCAGCTTTGGCAAGGCCACTGAAGCTTTCTTT
CDR3 protein: CASSFGKATEAFF

V gene: TRBV7-8
J gene: TRBJ2-1
D gene: NA
clone size: many
CDR3 DNA: TGTGCCAGCAGCTTAAGAACGGACTTGCAGTTCTTC
CDR3 protein: CASSLRTDLQFF

V gene: TRBV28
J gene: TRBJ2-2
D gene: NA
clone size: few
CDR3 DNA: TGTGCCAGCAGCCTTGCCCCTCCGATAACTAGCCCCGGGGAGCTGTTTTTT
CDR3 protein: CASSLAPPITSPGELFF

V gene: TRBV14
J gene: TRBJ2-7
D gene: NA
clone size: NA
CDR3 DNA: TGTGCCAGCAGCCCAGGTCCGGGGATCAGCTACGAGCAGTACTTC
CDR3 protein: CASSPGPGISYEQYF

V gene: TRBV9
J gene: TRBJ1-2
D gene: NA
clone size: NA
CDR3 DNA: TGTGCCAGCAGCGCTGTGGGGCTGCACTATGGCTACACCTTC
CDR3 protein: CASSAVGLHYGYTF

V gene: TRBV6-2/TRBV6-3
J gene: TRBJ2-6
D gene: NA
clone size: few
CDR3 DNA: TGTGCCAGTACACCGGCGGGCTTCCAGTCTGGGGCCAACGTCCTGACTTTC
CDR3 protein: CASTPAGFQSGANVLTF

V gene: TRBV29-1
J gene: TRBJ2-5
D gene: TRBD1
clone size: NA
CDR3 DNA: TGCAGCTCAGGGGGTGGAGAGACCCAGTACTTC
CDR3 protein: CSSGGGETQYF

V gene: TRBV6-1
J gene: TRBJ2-3
D gene: TRBD2
clone size: few
CDR3 DNA: TGTGCCAGCAGTGAAGCGGCGGGAGAAGGCGGCACAGATACGCAGTATTTT
CDR3 protein: CASSEAAGEGGTDTQYF

V gene: TRBV12-3/TRBV12-4
J gene: TRBJ2-1
D gene: TRBD2
clone size: many
CDR3 DNA: TGTGCCAGCAGCGGGACTAGCGGGAGCAATGAGCAGTTCTTC
CDR3 protein: CASSGTSGSNEQFF